The rows below give T cell receptor beta chains drawn from one sample of a study of shared clonotypes between healthy human individuals. This table comes from immunoSEQ multiplex PCR, and its TCRdb copy is limited to in-frame clones, with some not included. The sample contains 1.4 million or so clones, 98% of which appear only once. The sample consisted of naive CD4+ T cells sorted from blood. These receptors all come from a man younger than 40 in good health. Both conserved end residues are part of each CDR3. The order of the fields is J gene, clone size, D gene, CDR3 length, V gene, CDR3 protein, CDR3 DNA. D genes are given only for firm matches. Some rows have no size entry. The others give once, few or many, or a class for an expanded clone.

J gene: TRBJ2-1; clone size: -; D gene: -; CDR3 length: 15; V gene: TRBV11-3; CDR3 protein: CASSPSPTRGNEQFF; CDR3 DNA: TGTGCCAGCAGCCCCAGCCCTACCCGGGGCAATGAGCAGTTCTTC
J gene: TRBJ2-3; clone size: -; D gene: -; CDR3 length: 15; V gene: TRBV5-6; CDR3 protein: CASSPAVTRADTQYF; CDR3 DNA: TGTGCCAGCAGCCCAGCGGTGACTAGGGCAGATACGCAGTATTTT
J gene: TRBJ2-3; clone size: -; D gene: -; CDR3 length: 14; V gene: TRBV27; CDR3 protein: CASKYRDITDTQYF; CDR3 DNA: TGTGCCAGCAAGTACCGGGACATCACAGATACGCAGTATTTT
J gene: TRBJ1-5; clone size: -; D gene: -; CDR3 length: 13; V gene: TRBV10-3; CDR3 protein: CAISGGVDQPQHF; CDR3 DNA: TGTGCCATCAGTGGAGGGGTGGATCAGCCCCAGCATTTT
J gene: TRBJ1-1; clone size: -; D gene: -; CDR3 length: 13; V gene: TRBV6-5; CDR3 protein: CASSWVENTEAFF; CDR3 DNA: TGTGCCAGCAGCTGGGTGGAGAACACTGAAGCTTTCTTT
J gene: TRBJ2-4; clone size: -; D gene: -; CDR3 length: 13; V gene: TRBV27; CDR3 protein: CASSSLAKNIQYF; CDR3 DNA: TGTGCCAGCAGTTCCCTAGCCAAAAACATTCAGTACTTC
J gene: TRBJ2-5; clone size: -; D gene: -; CDR3 length: 16; V gene: TRBV18; CDR3 protein: CASSPLDRPIQETQYF; CDR3 DNA: TGTGCCAGCTCACCACTGGACAGACCGATCCAAGAGACCCAGTACTTC
J gene: TRBJ2-7; clone size: -; D gene: -; CDR3 length: 16; V gene: TRBV23-1; CDR3 protein: CASSQSMGRTPYEQYF; CDR3 DNA: TGCGCCAGCAGTCAATCGATGGGGAGAACCCCCTACGAGCAGTACTTC
J gene: TRBJ2-3; clone size: -; D gene: TRBD2; CDR3 length: 12; V gene: TRBV7-9; CDR3 protein: CASSFWAGDGFF; CDR3 DNA: TGTGCCAGCAGCTTCTGGGCGGGAGATGGGTTTTTT
J gene: TRBJ1-2; clone size: -; D gene: -; CDR3 length: 14; V gene: TRBV9; CDR3 protein: CASSVGRGDYGYTF; CDR3 DNA: TGTGCCAGCAGCGTAGGTCGGGGGGACTATGGCTACACCTTC
J gene: TRBJ2-7; clone size: -; D gene: TRBD2; CDR3 length: 22; V gene: TRBV6-9; CDR3 protein: CASRSSTPPTSGRPDLRIEQYF; CDR3 DNA: TGTGCCAGCAGATCCTCCACACCTCCGACTAGCGGGAGACCCGATTTACGAATAGAGCAGTACTTC
J gene: TRBJ2-1; clone size: -; D gene: -; CDR3 length: 14; V gene: TRBV18; CDR3 protein: CASSPLADLNEQFF; CDR3 DNA: TGTGCCAGCTCACCTCTGGCAGACCTCAATGAGCAGTTCTTC
J gene: TRBJ2-3; clone size: -; D gene: -; CDR3 length: 18; V gene: TRBV11-2; CDR3 protein: CASSLAWGAGTSTDTQYF; CDR3 DNA: TGTGCCAGCAGCTTAGCGTGGGGAGCGGGCACTAGCACAGATACGCAGTATTTT
J gene: TRBJ1-4; clone size: -; D gene: -; CDR3 length: 14; V gene: TRBV28; CDR3 protein: CASSPTQAGPHILF; CDR3 DNA: TGTGCCAGCAGTCCGACTCAAGCAGGGCCCCATATTCTTTTT
J gene: TRBJ2-1; clone size: -; D gene: TRBD2; CDR3 length: 14; V gene: TRBV28; CDR3 protein: CASSLTSEYNEQFF; CDR3 DNA: TGTGCCAGCAGTTTAACTAGCGAGTACAATGAGCAGTTCTTC
J gene: TRBJ2-2; clone size: -; D gene: -; CDR3 length: 14; V gene: TRBV10-3; CDR3 protein: CAISESGNTGELFF; CDR3 DNA: TGTGCCATCAGTGAGTCGGGAAACACCGGGGAGCTGTTTTTT
J gene: TRBJ1-1; clone size: -; D gene: -; CDR3 length: 13; V gene: TRBV18; CDR3 protein: CASSPQSNTEAFF; CDR3 DNA: TGTGCCAGCTCACCACAGTCGAACACTGAAGCTTTCTTT
J gene: TRBJ2-5; clone size: -; D gene: -; CDR3 length: 14; V gene: TRBV6-5; CDR3 protein: CASSYSITGETQYF; CDR3 DNA: TGTGCCAGCAGTTACTCGATCACCGGGGAGACCCAGTACTTC
J gene: TRBJ2-7; clone size: -; D gene: -; CDR3 length: 15; V gene: TRBV6-5; CDR3 protein: CASRRFLQGAYEQYF; CDR3 DNA: TGTGCCAGCAGGCGATTTCTCCAGGGAGCCTACGAGCAGTACTTC
J gene: TRBJ2-3; clone size: -; D gene: TRBD2; CDR3 length: 15; V gene: TRBV5-1; CDR3 protein: CASTTARGSTDTQYF; CDR3 DNA: TGCGCCAGCACCACTGCGCGGGGGAGCACAGATACGCAGTATTTT
J gene: TRBJ2-7; clone size: -; D gene: TRBD1; CDR3 length: 14; V gene: TRBV6-1; CDR3 protein: CASSESLKGAEQYF; CDR3 DNA: TGTGCCAGCAGTGAAAGCCTTAAGGGGGCCGAGCAGTACTTC
J gene: TRBJ2-1; clone size: -; D gene: TRBD2; CDR3 length: 13; V gene: TRBV7-8; CDR3 protein: CASKAGGSYEQFF; CDR3 DNA: TGTGCCAGCAAGGCGGGCGGGAGCTATGAGCAGTTCTTC
J gene: TRBJ1-2; clone size: -; D gene: -; CDR3 length: 13; V gene: TRBV14; CDR3 protein: CASSQGTNYGYTF; CDR3 DNA: TGTGCCAGCAGCCAGGGGACGAACTATGGCTACACCTTC
J gene: TRBJ2-7; clone size: -; D gene: TRBD2; CDR3 length: 13; V gene: TRBV6-5; CDR3 protein: CASSRTRAYEQYF; CDR3 DNA: TGTGCCAGCAGTCGGACTAGAGCTTACGAGCAGTACTTC
J gene: TRBJ1-5; clone size: -; D gene: -; CDR3 length: 15; V gene: TRBV2; CDR3 protein: CASSGITISNQPQHF; CDR3 DNA: TGTGCCAGCAGTGGGATCACAATTAGCAATCAGCCCCAGCATTTT
J gene: TRBJ2-3; clone size: -; D gene: -; CDR3 length: 14; V gene: TRBV10-1; CDR3 protein: CASSKDRHTDTQYF; CDR3 DNA: TGCGCCAGCAGTAAGGACCGTCACACAGATACGCAGTATTTT
J gene: TRBJ2-1; clone size: -; D gene: TRBD2; CDR3 length: 13; V gene: TRBV30; CDR3 protein: CAWAAGAYNEQFF; CDR3 DNA: TGTGCCTGGGCAGCGGGAGCATACAATGAGCAGTTCTTC
J gene: TRBJ2-5; clone size: -; D gene: TRBD2; CDR3 length: 17; V gene: TRBV13; CDR3 protein: CASSPVHGLAGGETQYF; CDR3 DNA: TGTGCCAGCAGCCCCGTCCACGGACTAGCGGGAGGGGAGACCCAGTACTTC
J gene: TRBJ2-7; clone size: -; D gene: TRBD2; CDR3 length: 15; V gene: TRBV6-5; CDR3 protein: CASSRRLAGAHEQYF; CDR3 DNA: TGTGCCAGCAGTCGCCGACTAGCGGGAGCCCACGAGCAGTACTTC
J gene: TRBJ2-7; clone size: -; D gene: -; CDR3 length: 11; V gene: TRBV28; CDR3 protein: CASAGPAEQYF; CDR3 DNA: TGTGCCAGCGCAGGTCCCGCCGAGCAGTACTTC
J gene: TRBJ1-5; clone size: few; D gene: -; CDR3 length: 15; V gene: TRBV6-5; CDR3 protein: CASRRSGASNQPQHF; CDR3 DNA: TGTGCCAGCAGACGATCAGGGGCGAGCAATCAGCCCCAGCATTTT
J gene: TRBJ2-7; clone size: -; D gene: -; CDR3 length: 11; V gene: TRBV28; CDR3 protein: CATGDLYEQYF; CDR3 DNA: TGTGCCACCGGGGACCTCTACGAGCAGTACTTC
J gene: TRBJ2-3; clone size: -; D gene: -; CDR3 length: 15; V gene: TRBV10-3; CDR3 protein: CAISEFERSTDTQYF; CDR3 DNA: TGTGCCATCAGTGAGTTTGAGCGTAGCACAGATACGCAGTATTTT
J gene: TRBJ1-1; clone size: -; D gene: -; CDR3 length: 8; V gene: TRBV20-1; CDR3 protein: CSTHGAFF; CDR3 DNA: TGCAGTACTCATGGGGCTTTCTTT
J gene: TRBJ2-7; clone size: -; D gene: TRBD1; CDR3 length: 14; V gene: TRBV6-1; CDR3 protein: CASSVEQGAYEQYF; CDR3 DNA: TGTGCCAGCAGCGTTGAGCAGGGGGCCTACGAGCAGTACTTC
J gene: TRBJ1-2; clone size: -; D gene: -; CDR3 length: 16; V gene: TRBV15; CDR3 protein: CATSRDTSLPNYGYTF; CDR3 DNA: TGTGCCACCAGCAGGGACACTAGCTTACCCAACTATGGCTACACCTTC
J gene: TRBJ1-5; clone size: -; D gene: -; CDR3 length: 11; V gene: TRBV30; CDR3 protein: CAWSVGQTVNF; CDR3 DNA: TGTGCCTGGAGTGTGGGGCAGACGGTGAATTTT
J gene: TRBJ2-5; clone size: -; D gene: -; CDR3 length: 14; V gene: TRBV6-5; CDR3 protein: CASSYSVIGETQYF; CDR3 DNA: TGTGCCAGCAGTTACTCGGTTATCGGGGAGACCCAGTACTTC
J gene: TRBJ2-1; clone size: -; D gene: TRBD2; CDR3 length: 15; V gene: TRBV5-4; CDR3 protein: CASSPNLSSGTGQFF; CDR3 DNA: TGTGCCAGCAGCCCAAATCTCTCTAGCGGGACTGGGCAGTTCTTC
J gene: TRBJ2-7; clone size: -; D gene: TRBD1; CDR3 length: 15; V gene: TRBV18; CDR3 protein: CASSPRTGGGDEQYF; CDR3 DNA: TGTGCCAGCTCACCAAGGACAGGCGGCGGTGACGAGCAGTACTTC
J gene: TRBJ2-2; clone size: once; D gene: TRBD2; CDR3 length: 14; V gene: TRBV5-1; CDR3 protein: CASTGVAGPGELFF; CDR3 DNA: TGCGCCAGCACGGGCGTAGCGGGACCCGGGGAGCTGTTTTTT
J gene: TRBJ2-7; clone size: -; D gene: -; CDR3 length: 12; V gene: TRBV28; CDR3 protein: CASEDPSYEQYF; CDR3 DNA: TGTGCCAGCGAGGATCCATCCTACGAGCAGTACTTC
J gene: TRBJ2-7; clone size: -; D gene: TRBD1; CDR3 length: 18; V gene: TRBV10-3; CDR3 protein: CAILKTPGQGAGAYEQYF; CDR3 DNA: TGTGCCATCTTGAAAACTCCGGGACAGGGGGCCGGCGCCTACGAGCAGTACTTC
J gene: TRBJ2-2; clone size: once; D gene: -; CDR3 length: 16; V gene: TRBV29-1; CDR3 protein: CSVEGRTAANTGELFF; CDR3 DNA: TGCAGCGTTGAAGGGAGGACAGCCGCGAACACCGGGGAGCTGTTTTTT
J gene: TRBJ1-2; clone size: -; D gene: -; CDR3 length: 14; V gene: TRBV11-2; CDR3 protein: CASSLGQGHYGYTF; CDR3 DNA: TGTGCCAGCAGCTTAGGCCAGGGGCACTATGGCTACACCTTC
J gene: TRBJ2-7; clone size: -; D gene: TRBD1; CDR3 length: 13; V gene: TRBV6-6; CDR3 protein: CASSSDRSYEQYF; CDR3 DNA: TGTGCCAGCAGTTCGGACAGGAGCTACGAGCAGTACTTC
J gene: TRBJ1-1; clone size: -; D gene: TRBD1; CDR3 length: 16; V gene: TRBV19; CDR3 protein: CASSIKVQGANTEAFF; CDR3 DNA: TGTGCCAGTAGTATCAAGGTACAGGGGGCGAACACTGAAGCTTTCTTT
J gene: TRBJ2-1; clone size: -; D gene: TRBD2; CDR3 length: 16; V gene: TRBV11-2; CDR3 protein: CASSHGTSRVYNEQFF; CDR3 DNA: TGTGCCAGCAGCCACGGGACTAGCAGAGTGTACAATGAGCAGTTCTTC
J gene: TRBJ1-1; clone size: -; D gene: -; CDR3 length: 12; V gene: TRBV11-3; CDR3 protein: CASSLGTAQAFF; CDR3 DNA: TGTGCCAGCAGCCTTGGAACAGCTCAAGCTTTCTTT
J gene: TRBJ1-4; clone size: -; D gene: -; CDR3 length: 20; V gene: TRBV27; CDR3 protein: CASSFVLLRTQRIGLEKLFF; CDR3 DNA: TGTGCCAGCAGTTTCGTACTACTCAGGACGCAACGGATTGGGCTCGAAAAACTGTTTTTT